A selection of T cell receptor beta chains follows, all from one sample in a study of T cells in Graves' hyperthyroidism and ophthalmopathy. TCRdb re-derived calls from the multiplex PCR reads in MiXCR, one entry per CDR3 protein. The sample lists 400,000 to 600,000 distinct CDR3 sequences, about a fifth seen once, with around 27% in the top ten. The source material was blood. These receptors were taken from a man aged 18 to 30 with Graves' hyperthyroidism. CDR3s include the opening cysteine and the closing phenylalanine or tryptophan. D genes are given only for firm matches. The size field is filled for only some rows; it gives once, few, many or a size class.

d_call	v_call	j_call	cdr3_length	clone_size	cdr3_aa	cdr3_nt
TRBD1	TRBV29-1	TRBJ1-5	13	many	CSAGTGGNQPQHF	TGCAGCGCCGGGACAGGGGGTAATCAGCCCCAGCATTTT
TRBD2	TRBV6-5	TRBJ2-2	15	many	CASRLSGGNTGELFF	TGTGCCAGCAGACTTAGCGGGGGGAACACCGGGGAGCTGTTTTTT
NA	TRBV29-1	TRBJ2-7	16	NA	CSVRGTGTLSTYEQYF	TGCAGCGTGAGGGGGACCGGGACCCTGAGCACCTACGAGCAGTACTTC
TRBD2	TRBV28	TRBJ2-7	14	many	CASSPRTSAYEQYF	TGTGCCAGCAGCCCTCGGACTAGCGCCTACGAGCAGTACTTC
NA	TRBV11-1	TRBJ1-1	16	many	CASSLGEGYANTEAFF	TGTGCCAGCAGCTTAGGGGAGGGTTATGCGAACACTGAAGCTTTCTTT
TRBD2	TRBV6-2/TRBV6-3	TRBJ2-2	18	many	CASSPLAGGLGNTGELFF	TGTGCCAGCAGCCCACTAGCGGGGGGGCTCGGGAACACCGGGGAGCTGTTTTTT
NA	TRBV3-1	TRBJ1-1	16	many	CASSLRPTGMNTEAFF	TGTGCCAGCAGCCTCCGCCCGACGGGAATGAACACTGAAGCTTTCTTT
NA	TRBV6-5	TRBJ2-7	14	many	CASSYSTGPYEQYF	TGTGCCAGCAGTTACTCTACAGGACCCTACGAGCAGTACTTC
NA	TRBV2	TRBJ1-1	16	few	CASTPGGGPVNTEAFF	TGTGCCAGCACCCCTGGGGGGGGGCCCGTGAACACTGAAGCTTTCTTT
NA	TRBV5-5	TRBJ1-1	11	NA	CASSLNDEAFF	TGTGCCAGCAGCTTGAATGATGAAGCTTTCTTT
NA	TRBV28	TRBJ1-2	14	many	CASTLDQTGGGYTF	TGTGCCAGCACCTTAGACCAGACCGGGGGAGGCTACACCTTC
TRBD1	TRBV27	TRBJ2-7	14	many	CASKRGDRAYEQYF	TGTGCCAGCAAGAGAGGGGACAGGGCCTACGAGCAGTACTTC
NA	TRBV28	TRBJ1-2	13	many	CASRLQASYGYTF	TGTGCCAGCAGATTACAGGCGTCTTATGGCTACACCTTC
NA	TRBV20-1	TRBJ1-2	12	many	CSARVQGLGYTF	TGCAGTGCTCGGGTGCAGGGGTTGGGCTACACCTTC
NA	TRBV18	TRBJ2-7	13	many	CASSPREWGEQYF	TGTGCCAGCTCACCCAGGGAATGGGGCGAGCAGTACTTC